This T cell receptor (beta chain) was identified in a study of low-dose radiotherapy and immunotherapy resistance in tumors. Study overall: Cohort 1 got 0.5 Gy per fraction every 2 weeks, 6.5 Gy in total. Patients were on oral aspirin 300 mg taken daily for four cycles from cycle 1 day 1. The regimen for patients comprised intravenous nivolumab 240 mg every two weeks plus intravenous ipilimumab 1 mg/kg every six weeks. Cyclophosphamide went in intravenously at 200 mg/m2 every two weeks, one day before radiation and immunotherapy.

Primers targeting TRAV and TRBV primed first-strand cDNA, covering alpha and beta chains. A constant-region primer paired with the V-primer adapter amplified TCRs over approximately 19 PCR cycles. TCRdb processed the reads anew with MiXCR; each CDR3 protein has one entry. The table lists roughly 39,000 distinct CDR3 sequences, roughly 31% of them singletons, with 3.7% in the top ten. Noted time point: before trial treatment. This clonotype was counted many times. Losses at the gene ends were 1 base for V and 7 bases for J; bases not matched to a gene: 8. From germline, CDR1 is LGHNA and CDR2 YNFKEQ. This CDR3 is 15 amino acids long.

The sequences come from PBMCs, collected before treatment. J is TRBJ2-3 and V is TRBV4-2; TRBD2 matches at 7 bases. The receptor's source is a male donor with gallbladder cancer. The CDR3 sequence is CASSQGGGAGYTQYF. CDR3 coding DNA: TGTGCCAGCAGCCAAGGGGGAGGGGCTGGGTATACGCAGTATTTT.